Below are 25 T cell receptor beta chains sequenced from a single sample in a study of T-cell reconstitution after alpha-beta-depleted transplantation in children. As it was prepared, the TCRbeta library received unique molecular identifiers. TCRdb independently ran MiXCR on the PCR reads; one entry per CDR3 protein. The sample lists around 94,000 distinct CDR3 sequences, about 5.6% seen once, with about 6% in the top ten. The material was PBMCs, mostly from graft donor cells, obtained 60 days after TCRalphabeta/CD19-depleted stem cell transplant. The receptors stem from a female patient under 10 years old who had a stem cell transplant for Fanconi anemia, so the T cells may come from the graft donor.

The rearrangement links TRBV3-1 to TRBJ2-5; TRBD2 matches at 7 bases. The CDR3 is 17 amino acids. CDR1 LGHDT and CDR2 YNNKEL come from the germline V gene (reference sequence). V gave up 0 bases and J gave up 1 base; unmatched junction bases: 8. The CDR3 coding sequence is TGTGCCAGCAGCCAAGATCGCGGGAGCGACTTCCAAGAGACCCAGTACTTC. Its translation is CASSQDRGSDFQETQYF.

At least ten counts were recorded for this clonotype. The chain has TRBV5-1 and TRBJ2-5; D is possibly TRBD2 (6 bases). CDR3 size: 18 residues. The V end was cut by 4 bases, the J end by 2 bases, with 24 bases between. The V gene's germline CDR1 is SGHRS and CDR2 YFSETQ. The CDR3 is CASSLDIRDWGLQETQYF. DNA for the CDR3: TGCGCCAGCAGCCTAGATATCCGGGACTGGGGATTACAAGAGACCCAGTACTTC.

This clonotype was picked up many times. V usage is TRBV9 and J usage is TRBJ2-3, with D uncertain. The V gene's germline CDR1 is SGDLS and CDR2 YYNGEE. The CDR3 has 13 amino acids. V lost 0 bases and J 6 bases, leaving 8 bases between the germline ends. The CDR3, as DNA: TGTGCCAGCAGCGTAGAGGACCCCGATACGCAGTATTTT. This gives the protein CASSVEDPDTQYF. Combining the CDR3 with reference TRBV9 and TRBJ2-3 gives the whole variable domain DSGVTQTPKHLITATGQRVTLRCSPRSGDLSVYWYQQSLDQGLQFLIQYYNGEERAKGNILERFSAQQFPDLHSELNLSSLELGDSALYFCASSVEDPDTQYFGPGTRLTVL.

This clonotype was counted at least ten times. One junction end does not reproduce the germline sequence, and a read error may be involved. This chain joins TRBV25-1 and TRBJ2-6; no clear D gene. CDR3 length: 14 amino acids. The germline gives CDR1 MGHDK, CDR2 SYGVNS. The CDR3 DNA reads TGTGCCAGTAGTGACGGCTCTGGGGCCAACGTCCTGACTTTC. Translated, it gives CASSDGSGANVLTF.

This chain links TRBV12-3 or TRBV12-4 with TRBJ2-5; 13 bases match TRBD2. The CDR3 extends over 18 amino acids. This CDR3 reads CTICPGLAGSSYQETQYF. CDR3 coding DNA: TGTACCATCTGCCCGGGACTAGCGGGGAGCTCGTACCAAGAGACCCAGTACTTC.

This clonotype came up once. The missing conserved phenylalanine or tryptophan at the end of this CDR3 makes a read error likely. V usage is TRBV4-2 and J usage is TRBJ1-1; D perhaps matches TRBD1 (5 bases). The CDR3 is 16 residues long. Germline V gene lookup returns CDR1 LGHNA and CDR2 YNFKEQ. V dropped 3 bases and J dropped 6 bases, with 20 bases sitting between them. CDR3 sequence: CASSQREEGWGAEAFY. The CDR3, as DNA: TGTGCCAGCAGCCAGAGAGAGGAGGGGTGGGGCGCTGAAGCTTTCTAT.

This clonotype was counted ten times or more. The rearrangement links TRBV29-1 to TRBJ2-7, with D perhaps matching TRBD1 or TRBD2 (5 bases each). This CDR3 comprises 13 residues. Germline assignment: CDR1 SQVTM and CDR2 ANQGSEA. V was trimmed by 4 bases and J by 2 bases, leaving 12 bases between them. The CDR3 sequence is CSVGGGLTYEQYF. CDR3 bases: TGCAGCGTTGGGGGCGGGCTGACCTACGAGCAGTACTTC.

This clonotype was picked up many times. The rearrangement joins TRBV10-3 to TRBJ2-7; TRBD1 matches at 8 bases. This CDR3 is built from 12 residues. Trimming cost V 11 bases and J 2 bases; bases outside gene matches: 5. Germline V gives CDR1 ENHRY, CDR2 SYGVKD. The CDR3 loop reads CASGQDPYEQYF. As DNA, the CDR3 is TGTGCCTCGGGACAGGACCCCTACGAGCAGTACTTC.

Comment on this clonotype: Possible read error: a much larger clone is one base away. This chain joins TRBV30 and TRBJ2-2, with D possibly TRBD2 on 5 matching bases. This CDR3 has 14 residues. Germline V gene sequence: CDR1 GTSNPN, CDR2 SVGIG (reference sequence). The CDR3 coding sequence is TGTGCCGGGAGTCCCATCATGGACACCGGGGAGCTGTTTTTT. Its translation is CAGSPIMDTGELFF. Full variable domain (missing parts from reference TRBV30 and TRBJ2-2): SQTIHQWPATLVQPVGSPLSLECTVEGTSNPNLYWYRQAAGRGLQLLFYSVGIGQISSEVPQNLSASRPQDRQFILSSKKLLLSDSGFYLCAGSPIMDTGELFFGEGSRLTVL.

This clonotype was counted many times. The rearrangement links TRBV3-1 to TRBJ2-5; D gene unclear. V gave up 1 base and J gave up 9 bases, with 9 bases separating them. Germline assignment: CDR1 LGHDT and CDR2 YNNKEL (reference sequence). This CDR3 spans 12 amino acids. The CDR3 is CASSQVGWPQYF. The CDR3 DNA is TGTGCCAGCAGCCAAGTTGGTTGGCCCCAGTACTTC.

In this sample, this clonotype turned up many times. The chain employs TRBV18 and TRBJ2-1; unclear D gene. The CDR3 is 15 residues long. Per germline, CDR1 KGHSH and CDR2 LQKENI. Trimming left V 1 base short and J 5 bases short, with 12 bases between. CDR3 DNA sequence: TGTGCCAGCTCACCACGGGTGCCCCTCGACAATGAGCAGTTCTTC. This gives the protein CASSPRVPLDNEQFF.

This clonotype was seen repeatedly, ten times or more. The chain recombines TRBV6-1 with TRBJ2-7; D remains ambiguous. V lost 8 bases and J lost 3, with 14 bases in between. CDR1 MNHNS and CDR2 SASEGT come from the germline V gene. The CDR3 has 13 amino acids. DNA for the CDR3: TGTGCCAGCTCAAGCCGAGCCCGCTACGAGCAGTACTTC. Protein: CASSSRARYEQYF.

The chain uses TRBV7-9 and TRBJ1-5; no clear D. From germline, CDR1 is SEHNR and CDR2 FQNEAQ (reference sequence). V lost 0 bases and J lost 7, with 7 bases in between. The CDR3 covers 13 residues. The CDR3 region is CASSLAETQPQHF. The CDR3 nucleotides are TGTGCCAGCAGCTTAGCGGAGACACAGCCCCAGCATTTT.

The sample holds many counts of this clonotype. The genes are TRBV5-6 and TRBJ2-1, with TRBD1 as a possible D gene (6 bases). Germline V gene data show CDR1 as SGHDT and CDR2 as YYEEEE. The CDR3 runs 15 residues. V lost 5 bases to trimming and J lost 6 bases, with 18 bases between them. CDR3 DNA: TGTGCCAGCAGTTTGAGGTTCAGGGGTCCCAATGAGCAGTTCTTC. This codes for CASSLRFRGPNEQFF.

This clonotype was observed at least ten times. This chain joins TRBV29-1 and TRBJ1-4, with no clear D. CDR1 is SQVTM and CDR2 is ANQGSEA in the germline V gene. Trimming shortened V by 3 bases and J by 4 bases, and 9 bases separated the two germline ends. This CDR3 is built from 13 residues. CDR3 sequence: CSVESDLNEKLFF. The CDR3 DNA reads TGCAGCGTTGAGTCCGACCTTAATGAAAAACTGTTTTTT. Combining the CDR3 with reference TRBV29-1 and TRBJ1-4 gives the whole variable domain SAVISQKPSRDICQRGTSLTIQCQVDSQVTMMFWYRQQPGQSLTLIATANQGSEATYESGFVIDKFPISRPNLTFSTLTVSNMSPEDSSIYLCSVESDLNEKLFFGSGTQLSVL.

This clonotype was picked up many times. The CDR3 sequence: CASSTGLDYGYTF. CDR3 bases: TGTGCCAGCAGTACGGGGCTGGACTATGGCTACACCTTC. This rearrangement joins TRBV28 to TRBJ1-2, with a weak D call TRBD1 (5 bases). Germline CDR1 MDHEN, CDR2 SYDVKM. V shed 5 bases and J shed 3 bases, with 10 bases lying between them. The CDR3 is 13 amino acids.

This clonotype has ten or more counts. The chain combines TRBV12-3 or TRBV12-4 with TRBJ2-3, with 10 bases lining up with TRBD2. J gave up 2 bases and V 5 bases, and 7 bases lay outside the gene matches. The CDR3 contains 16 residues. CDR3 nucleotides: TGTGCCAGCAGTGTCGGGCTAGCGGGGGTCACAGATACGCAGTATTTT. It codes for CASSVGLAGVTDTQYF.

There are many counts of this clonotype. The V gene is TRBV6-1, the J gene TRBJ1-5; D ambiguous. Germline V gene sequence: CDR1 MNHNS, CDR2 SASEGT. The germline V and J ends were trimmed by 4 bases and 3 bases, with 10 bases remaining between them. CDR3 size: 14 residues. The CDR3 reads CASSGGSPNQPQHF. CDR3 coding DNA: TGTGCCAGCAGTGGCGGATCCCCCAATCAGCCCCAGCATTTT.

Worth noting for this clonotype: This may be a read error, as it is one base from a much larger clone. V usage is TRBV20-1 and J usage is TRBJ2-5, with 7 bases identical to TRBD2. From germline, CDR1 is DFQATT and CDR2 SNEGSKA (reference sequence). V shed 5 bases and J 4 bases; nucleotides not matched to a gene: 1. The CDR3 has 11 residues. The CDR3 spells CSALAVETQYF. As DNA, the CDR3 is TGCAGTGCTCTAGCGGTAGAGACCCAGTACTTC.

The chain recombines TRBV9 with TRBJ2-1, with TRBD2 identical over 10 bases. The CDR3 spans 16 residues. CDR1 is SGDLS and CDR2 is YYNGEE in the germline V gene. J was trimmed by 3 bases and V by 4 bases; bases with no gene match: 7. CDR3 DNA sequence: TGTGCCAGCAGCCCCCCTAGCGGGGGTCACTACAATGAGCAGTTCTTC. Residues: CASSPPSGGHYNEQFF. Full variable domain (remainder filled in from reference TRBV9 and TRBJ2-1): DSGVTQTPKHLITATGQRVTLRCSPRSGDLSVYWYQQSLDQGLQFLIQYYNGEERAKGNILERFSAQQFPDLHSELNLSSLELGDSALYFCASSPPSGGHYNEQFFGPGTRLTVL.

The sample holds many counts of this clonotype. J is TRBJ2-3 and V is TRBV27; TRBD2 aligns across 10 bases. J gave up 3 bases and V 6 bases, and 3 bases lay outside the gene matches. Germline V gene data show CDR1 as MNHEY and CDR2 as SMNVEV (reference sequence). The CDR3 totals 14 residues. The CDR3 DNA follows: TGTGCCAGCAGATGGACTAGCGGAACAGATACGCAGTATTTT. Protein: CASRWTSGTDTQYF.

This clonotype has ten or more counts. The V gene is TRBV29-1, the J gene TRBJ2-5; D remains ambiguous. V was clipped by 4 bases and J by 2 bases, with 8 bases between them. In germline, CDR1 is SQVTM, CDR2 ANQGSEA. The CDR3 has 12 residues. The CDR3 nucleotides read TGCAGCGTTGCGGCAAGGCAAGAGACCCAGTACTTC. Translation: CSVAARQETQYF.

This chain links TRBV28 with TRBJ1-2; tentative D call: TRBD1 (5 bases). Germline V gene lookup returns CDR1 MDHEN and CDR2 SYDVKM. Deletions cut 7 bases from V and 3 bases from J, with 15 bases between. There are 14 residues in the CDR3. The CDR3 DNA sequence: TGTGCCAGCACCAGACAGAACGGATACTATGGCTACACCTTC. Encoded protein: CASTRQNGYYGYTF.

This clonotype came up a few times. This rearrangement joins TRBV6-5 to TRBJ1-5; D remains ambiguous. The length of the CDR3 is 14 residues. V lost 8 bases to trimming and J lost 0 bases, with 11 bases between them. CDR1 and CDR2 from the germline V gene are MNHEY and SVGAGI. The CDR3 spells CASPGPFSNQPQHF. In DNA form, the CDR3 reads TGTGCCAGCCCCGGACCCTTTAGCAATCAGCCCCAGCATTTT.

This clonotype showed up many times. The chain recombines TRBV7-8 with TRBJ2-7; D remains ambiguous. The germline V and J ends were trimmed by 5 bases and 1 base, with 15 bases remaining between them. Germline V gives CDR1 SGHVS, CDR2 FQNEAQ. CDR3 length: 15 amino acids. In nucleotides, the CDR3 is TGTGCCAGCAGCGAACTTGTAGGTTCTTCCTACGAGCAGTACTTC. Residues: CASSELVGSSYEQYF.